Reported below is one TCR beta chain. Its antigen is undetermined. Trimming pared 5 bases from V and 1 base from J, leaving 12 bases between. This CDR3 spans 14 amino acids. Germline V CDR1 and CDR2: SGHTA, FQGTGA. These data come from a study of T cell responses to AZD1222 COVID-19 vaccine. Study-level findings and limits: Researchers report vaccine-associated CD4 TCRs spanning spike, with dominance at 160-218 and 743-854. Reportedly, nearly half the spike-specific TCRs target unmutated variant regions. White British donors predominated, females outnumbered males, and clonal diversity was possibly underestimated.

The protocol was immunoSEQ multiplex PCR, while the TCRdb copy is restricted to in-frame clones and leaves out a portion. The sample shows 84,000 or so clones, 80% to 90% of them seen only once. This chain links TRBV7-3 with TRBJ2-7; D is possibly TRBD1 or TRBD2 (7 bases each). The TCR sequence derives from an adult in good health. This sample comprised peripheral blood, obtained on day 0 of AZD1222 vaccination. DNA of the CDR3: TGTGCCAGCAGCCCCCAGGGGGGGTCCTACGAGCAGTACTTC. This codes for CASSPQGGSYEQYF.